This section outlines one T cell receptor beta chain sequence together with its context. What this receptor recognizes is not known. Base qualities were left out, and no much larger clone turns up one base away. Every donor in the study was a healthy Caucasian. Three pairs of female monozygotic twins, all aged about 18 to 29 years, were included in the twin cohort. Peripheral blood mononuclear cells were the source from which RNA for the TCR libraries was isolated. CDR1 is given as SGHRS and CDR2 as YFSETQ, both from the germline V gene. The CDR3 measures 16 amino acids from cysteine to phenylalanine. Only the CDR3 region is kept as DNA, spanning 48 bases read in frame from base 1. V sheds 1 base and J sheds 2 bases, leaving 16 bases between their ends. This record comes from a study of identical twins (dated by TCRdb to the mid-2010s). Background on the whole study: The study deep-sequenced TCR alpha and beta repertoires from monozygotic twins, unrelated adults of various ages and cord blood to test whether fetal clonotypes persist. Replicate twin experiments were performed at different times using different library preparation protocols to rule out contamination.

Libraries were built with 5' RACE. Data came from an Illumina HiSeq 2000. Template switching added a universal primer binding site, and the final cDNA carried a unique molecular identifier that allowed TCR cDNA molecules to be counted accurately. Specific primers in the conserved constant-segment region were used to synthesize first-strand cDNA for TCR alpha and beta chains. To control for contamination, every cDNA library carried two barcodes: a SMART-Mk sample barcode plus Illumina barcodes. TruSeq adapter sequences and Illumina sample barcodes were added in two successive PCR steps. The TCR alpha and beta cDNA libraries were sequenced on the Illumina HiSeq platform using custom primers. The original pipeline was this. MiGEC processed the raw reads to extract unique molecular identifiers, while MiXCR was used to determine the CDR3 positions. Recombination models were inferred per individual with the repgenHMM and IGoR tools using an EM algorithm. Shared clonotype analysis was performed with the tcR package in R, normalizing sharing by the product of cloneset sizes. To study raw recombination free of thymic and clonal selection effects, out-of-frame nonproductive sequences were analyzed. TCRdb reran the public reads through fastp at Q25 and MiXCR, keeping productive beta chains. Entries that share a CDR3 protein sequence are merged under the most common genes and DNA. These V and J calls originate from TCRdb's pipeline instead of the authors' own analysis. Present in this sample are roughly 720,000 distinct CDR3 sequences, roughly 20% of which were seen just once. Roughly 13% of the sample is in the top ten clones.

Overall study results and their limits: Abundant cord blood beta clonotypes carried fewer insertions; young adult naive repertoires showed a weaker similar trend, while memory repertoires showed none. Invariant T cells such as MAIT and iNKT could partly confound zero-insertion analyses, though diverse VJ usage argued against this for most clonotypes. In monozygotic twins, out-of-frame TCR alpha sharing was systematically underestimated by recombination models, although the models agreed with sharing between unrelated individuals. Because the same donors could not be followed over many years, the conclusions depended on cross-sectional statistical analysis. In beta out-of-frame sequences, excess twin sharing was weaker, because having fewer shared sequences lowered the signal-to-noise ratio. Compared with coincidental sharing between unrelated individuals, an excess of low generation-probability sequences was observed among out-of-frame TCR alpha sequences shared between twins.

The sample was also reused in another study, on T cells expressing NK-cell markers. Per the second study: Eight donors provided sorted CD3+CD56+NKG2C+, CD3+CD56+NKG2C- and CD3+CD56-NKG2C+ T-cell subsets, whose TCR beta-chain repertoires were profiled. Among the eight sequenced donors, seven were HCMV-seropositive and one was HCMV-seronegative. To restrict sorting to alphabetaTCR-expressing T cells, an anti-gammadeltaTCR antibody was added in several experiments. In more than five donors, the dominant CD3+CD56+NKG2C+ clonotypes were found to rank among the top 10 CD8+ clonotypes and to make up about 1.0-7.5% of CD8+ T cells. Those dominant clonotypes were again the most abundant among CD3+CD56-NKG2C+ cells in a few donors, at roughly 25-65%. It remained unclear whether the expanded NKG2C-expressing T cell clones were specific for HCMV antigens. The study sequenced eight donors, all healthy volunteers chosen at random: three men and five women. A commercial ELISA kit detecting HCMV-specific IgG in serum was used to determine HCMV serostatus. For a handful of donors, bulk peripheral blood T-cell repertoires were additionally sequenced from unsorted PBMC. MIGEC was used to demultiplex reads and group reads by UMI, and MiTCR was used to assemble and quantify clonotypes. To exclude erroneous sequences, only TCR cDNA sequences supported by at least two reads were retained. The tcR package was used for downstream repertoire analysis, and clonotypes were matched across fractions by CDR3 nucleotide sequence plus V segment. VDJmatch was used to annotate antigen specificity against VDJdb, with one amino acid substitution in CDR3 permitted.

Sequencing used PBMCs. This clonotype was sampled from a woman aged 18-29 years in good health. The chain employs TRBV5-1 and TRBJ2-7; there is no confident call for the D gene. The bases are TGCGCCAGCAGCTTGTACCCCGTACCCACGACCTACGAGCAGTACTTC. Translated, this is CASSLYPVPTTYEQYF.